What follows are 28 T cell receptor beta chains derived from one specimen sequenced in a study of T cell repertoires in cytomegalovirus infection. TCRdb reprocessed the reads via MiXCR and lists one record per CDR3 protein. This sample carries about 920,000 distinct CDR3 sequences, 31% of them seen once, and the ten largest clones take over 11%. No antigen has been identified for these receptors. The sequencing here drew on cultured CD8+ T cells from PBMCs, taken from culture after CMV antigen stimulation. The receptors shown here come from a human donor in good health (CMV status not recorded). Some clones in this sample may be carry-over from other donors' samples.

This clonotype has only a few counts. The rearrangement joins TRBV12-3 or TRBV12-4 to TRBJ2-3, with D perhaps matching TRBD2 (6 bases). This CDR3 is 14 amino acids long. The ends were cut back, 7 bases at V and 0 bases at J, with 11 bases in the middle. Written as DNA, the CDR3 is TGTGCCAGCACTGCGGGGACTAGCACAGATACGCAGTATTTT. Residues: CASTAGTSTDTQYF.

This clonotype was seen ten or more times. The chain recombines TRBV7-6 with TRBJ2-1; perhaps TRBD1 as D (5 bases). Germline lookup yields CDR1 SGHVS and CDR2 FNYEAQ. Trimming left V 1 base short and J 5 bases short, with 9 bases between. This CDR3 region has 14 residues. In nucleotides, the CDR3 is TGTGCCAGCAGCTTAGTAGAGACAGACAATGAGCAGTTCTTC. Protein: CASSLVETDNEQFF.

This clonotype occurred a few times. The chain is built from TRBV7-9 and TRBJ1-2; 12 bases line up with TRBD1. Germline loops: CDR1 SEHNR, CDR2 FQNEAQ (reference sequence). The CDR3 length is 17 residues. V was pared by 5 bases and J by 2 bases, with 9 bases of the junction left unmatched. CDR3 protein: CASSLPGQGAQNYGYTF. The DNA of the CDR3 is TGTGCCAGCAGCCTACCGGGACAGGGGGCGCAAAACTATGGCTACACCTTC.

The V gene is TRBV13, the J gene TRBJ2-2, with D possibly being TRBD1 (5 bases). The length of the CDR3 is 14 residues. The germline V and J ends were trimmed by 8 bases and 1 base, with 11 bases remaining between them. CDR1 and CDR2 from the germline V gene are PRHDT and FYEKMQ (reference sequence). For the CDR3, the DNA is TGTGCCAGCGCCTCTGGACAGAACACCGGGGAGCTGTTTTTT. Protein product: CASASGQNTGELFF.

The chain recombines TRBV9 with TRBJ2-1; D gene unclear. The germline gives CDR1 SGDLS, CDR2 YYNGEE. This CDR3 contains 16 residues. Trimming removed 4 bases from V and 0 bases from J, with 14 bases in between. DNA for the CDR3: TGTGCCAGCAGCCAGGTATGGGTTAGCTCCTACAATGAGCAGTTCTTC. It translates to CASSQVWVSSYNEQFF.

V usage is TRBV14 and J usage is TRBJ2-6, with no clear D. Trimming removed 2 bases from V and 0 bases from J, with 5 bases in between. Germline V gene data show CDR1 as SGHDN and CDR2 as FVKESK. The CDR3 covers 15 residues. CDR3 region: CASSQTHSGANVLTF. The CDR3 coding sequence is TGTGCCAGCAGCCAAACCCACTCTGGGGCCAACGTCCTGACTTTC.

The V gene is TRBV6-8, the J gene TRBJ1-1; 9 bases fit TRBD1. In germline, CDR1 is MNHGY, CDR2 SAAAGT. This CDR3 is built from 15 residues. V trimming: 5 bases; J trimming: 5 bases; junction bases outside the gene matches: 9. The CDR3 bases are TGTGCCAGCAGTCCCCGGGACAGGGTAGATACTGAAGCTTTCTTT. Translated: CASSPRDRVDTEAFF.

This clonotype appeared many times. The chain couples TRBV7-2 to TRBJ1-1; a weak D match, TRBD1 (5 bases). With 3 bases removed from V and 11 bases from J, the gap between germline ends came to 10 bases. Germline assignment: CDR1 SGHTA and CDR2 FQGNSA. This CDR3 region has 11 residues. The CDR3 DNA reads as TGTGCCAGCAGCTTTGGGACGTCGGCTTTCTTT. Amino acids: CASSFGTSAFF.

In its sample, this clonotype was seen many times. The chain is built from TRBV7-2 and TRBJ1-1, with a weak D call TRBD1 (5 bases). The CDR3 contains 15 residues. Germline lookup yields CDR1 SGHTA and CDR2 FQGNSA. V was pared by 5 bases and J by 5 bases, with 18 bases between. CDR3 sequence reads: CASSPLLRGRTEAFF. The CDR3 DNA reads as TGTGCCAGCAGCCCCCTTCTAAGGGGAAGGACTGAAGCTTTCTTT. Full variable domain (remainder filled in from reference TRBV7-2 and TRBJ1-1): GAGVSQSPSNKVTEKGKDVELRCDPISGHTALYWYRQSLGQGLEFLIYFQGNSAPDKSGLPSDRFSAERTGGSVSTLTIQRTQQEDSAVYLCASSPLLRGRTEAFFGQGTRLTVV.

The table lists this clonotype with a few counts. The chain carries TRBV7-3 and TRBJ2-2, with 10 bases that match TRBD2. The CDR3 length is 20 residues. Germline lookup yields CDR1 SGHTA and CDR2 FQGTGA. V dropped 1 base and J dropped 4; count of bases not matched to a gene: 15. The CDR3 loop reads CASSLKNPFIERGGTGELFF. The CDR3 DNA follows: TGTGCCAGCAGCTTAAAAAACCCCTTTATAGAGCGGGGGGGCACCGGGGAGCTGTTTTTT. Together with reference TRBV7-3 and TRBJ2-2, the CDR3 gives the full variable domain: GAGVSQTPSNKVTEKGKYVELRCDPISGHTALYWYRQSLGQGPEFLIYFQGTGAADDSGLPNDRFFAVRPEGSVSTLKIQRTERGDSAVYLCASSLKNPFIERGGTGELFFGEGSRLTVL.

This clonotype was detected only a few times. The rearrangement links TRBV6-6 to TRBJ2-7; D may be TRBD2 (6 bases). The CDR3 spans 16 residues. The germline CDR1 and CDR2 sequences are MNHNY and SVGAGI (reference sequence). The ends were cut back, 6 bases at V and 6 bases at J, with 24 bases in the middle. The chain's CDR3 is CASRILGGPQPGEQYV. The CDR3 nucleotides read TGTGCCAGCAGGATTTTGGGGGGTCCCCAACCCGGCGAGCAGTACGTC.

The chain employs TRBV6-6 and TRBJ2-1, with TRBD1 matching over 7 bases. V was clipped by 11 bases and J by 0 bases; unmatched bases: 7. Germline assignment: CDR1 MNHNY and CDR2 SVGAGI (reference sequence). The length of the CDR3 is 14 residues. The CDR3 region is CAAEGASSYNEQFF. CDR3 nucleotides: TGTGCCGCTGAGGGGGCGAGCTCCTACAATGAGCAGTTCTTC.

The rearrangement joins TRBV15 to TRBJ1-2, with unresolved D. CDR1 is LNHNV and CDR2 is YYDKDF in the germline V gene (reference sequence). This CDR3 spans 15 amino acids. V was trimmed by 0 bases and J by 2 bases, leaving 10 bases between them. The CDR3 DNA follows: TGTGCCACCAGCAGAGAAGGAGGGAAGAACTATGGCTACACCTTC. This gives the protein CATSREGGKNYGYTF.

The chain is built from TRBV19 and TRBJ1-6; D is ambiguous. The V and J ends lost 0 bases and 14 bases respectively, with 8 bases between them. The CDR3 has 12 amino acids. The germline V gene has CDR1 LNHDA and CDR2 SQIVND (reference sequence). The chain's CDR3 is CASSIDKLALHF. The DNA for the CDR3 is TGTGCCAGTAGTATAGACAAGTTGGCCCTCCACTTT.

The chain combines TRBV4-3 with TRBJ2-1; D might be TRBD2 (6 bases). This CDR3 spans 15 amino acids. Trimming cost V 2 bases and J 7 bases, with 15 bases left between them. CDR1 is LGHNA, CDR2 YSLEER, per germline. The CDR3 DNA is TGCGCCAGCAGCCAATGGGGGGAACCTCGAAATGAGCAGTTCTTC. This codes for CASSQWGEPRNEQFF.

This sequence joins TRBV27 and TRBJ1-1, with D unresolved. Trimming took off 1 base at V and 5 bases at J, with 8 bases between the two ends. The CDR3 spans 13 residues. CDR1 and CDR2 from the germline V gene are MNHEY and SMNVEV (reference sequence). The chain's CDR3 is CASSLFWRTEAFF. The CDR3 nucleotides read TGTGCCAGCAGTTTATTCTGGAGGACTGAAGCTTTCTTT.

The gene calls are TRBV28 and TRBJ2-1, with D perhaps matching TRBD2 (5 bases). The V and J ends lost 1 base and 9 bases respectively, with 25 bases between them. The CDR3 sequence is 18 residues long. Germline loops: CDR1 MDHEN, CDR2 SYDVKM. The CDR3 DNA reads TGTGCCAGCAGTTTATTTTCGTTGGCCGGACGAGGGTTGGTTGAGCAGTTCTTC. Protein product: CASSLFSLAGRGLVEQFF. The full variable domain, rest sourced from reference TRBV28 and TRBJ2-1, is DVKVTQSSRYLVKRTGEKVFLECVQDMDHENMFWYRQDPGLGLRLIYFSYDVKMKEKGDIPEGYSVSREKKERFSLILESASTNQTSMYLCASSLFSLAGRGLVEQFFGPGTRLTVL.

The chain employs TRBV4-1 and TRBJ1-1; 9 bases align to TRBD1. The germline V gene has CDR1 MGHRA and CDR2 YSYEKL. The V segment lost 3 bases and the J segment 0 bases; nucleotides outside the gene matches: 8. The CDR3 spans 17 residues. The CDR3 nucleotides are TGCGCCAGCAGCCATTGGACAGGGGTAGCAATGAACACTGAAGCTTTCTTT. This encodes CASSHWTGVAMNTEAFF.

This clonotype was recorded a few times. Sequence at one end of the junction differs from germline and may be a read error. The CDR3 DNA is TGTGCCAGCAGTGAACAGGGCTACACAGATACGCAGTATTTT. Amino acid sequence: CASSEQGYTDTQYF. V is TRBV10-1 and J is TRBJ2-3; possible D gene TRBD1, 6 bases. This CDR3 is built from 14 residues. Germline V gene data show CDR1 as WNHNN and CDR2 as SYGVQD (reference sequence).

The J gene is TRBJ2-3, the V gene TRBV27, with D maybe TRBD1 (5 bases). V lost 5 bases, J lost 2 bases, and 17 bases lay in between. CDR3 length: 16 residues. Germline V gene data show CDR1 as MNHEY and CDR2 as SMNVEV (reference sequence). CDR3 sequence reads: CASSRTSVGNTDTQYF. The CDR3 DNA sequence: TGTGCCAGCAGTCGGACATCCGTTGGAAACACAGATACGCAGTATTTT.

This clonotype is a singleton in its sample. A clone one base away is much larger, so this may be a read error. V is TRBV7-2 and J is TRBJ2-5; unclear D gene. The germline V gene has CDR1 SGHTA and CDR2 FQGNSA. There are 13 residues in the CDR3. The CDR3, as DNA: TGTGTCAGCAGCTCGGTGGTGGGGGAGACCCAGTACTTC. As protein: CVSSSVVGETQYF.

The rearrangement links TRBV5-8 to TRBJ1-1; D remains unclear. V was shortened by 7 bases and J by 3 bases, with 13 bases between the two germline ends. There are 13 residues in the CDR3. Germline V gives CDR1 SGHTS, CDR2 YDEGEE. CDR3 region: CASARTGDTEAFF. The CDR3, as DNA: TGTGCCAGCGCAAGGACCGGGGACACTGAAGCTTTCTTT.

The chain combines TRBV7-2 with TRBJ1-3; D unclear. The CDR3 length is 15 residues. Germline V gene lookup returns CDR1 SGHTA and CDR2 FQGNSA. V dropped 1 base and J dropped 4 bases, with 11 bases sitting between them. The CDR3 region is CASSLGRSAGNTIYF. Here the CDR3 DNA reads TGTGCCAGCAGCTTAGGACGGTCGGCAGGAAACACCATATATTTT.

Comment on this clonotype: Just one base apart from a much larger clone, this may be a read error. The chain recombines TRBV7-8 with TRBJ1-5; D gene ambiguous. Germline CDR1 reads SGHVS; CDR2 reads FQNEAQ. This CDR3 is 17 amino acids long. CDR3 DNA: TGTGCCAGCAGCTTAGCGCCGCTTCGGCGAGGGATTCAGCCCCATCATTTT. The encoded protein is CASSLAPLRRGIQPHHF.

This chain joins TRBV19 and TRBJ2-2; 10 bases line up with TRBD2. The CDR3 totals 17 residues. J was trimmed by 0 bases and V by 5 bases; bases with no gene match: 6. Germline V gives CDR1 LNHDA, CDR2 SQIVND (reference sequence). In nucleotides, the CDR3 is TGTGCCAGTAGTCCGGAAGCGGGGGGGCCGAACACCGGGGAGCTGTTTTTT. This translates into CASSPEAGGPNTGELFF.

The V gene is TRBV2, the J gene TRBJ2-7, with D possibly being TRBD1 or TRBD2 (5 bases each). From germline, CDR1 is SNHLY and CDR2 FYNNEI. The ends were cut back, 8 bases at V and 2 bases at J, with 16 bases in the middle. The CDR3 is 14 residues long. Here the CDR3 DNA reads TGTGCCAGCGACGTGGGGGTAGTGACCTACGAGCAGTACGTC. Residues: CASDVGVVTYEQYV.

The chain couples TRBV7-9 to TRBJ2-7, with D perhaps TRBD1 or TRBD2 (5 bases each). V was clipped by 7 bases and J by 1 base, with 14 bases between them. Per the germline V gene, CDR1 is SEHNR and CDR2 is FQNEAQ (reference sequence). This CDR3 region has 14 residues. The chain's CDR3 is CASKRAGSSYEQYF. The CDR3 region has the DNA TGTGCCAGCAAACGGGCAGGGAGTTCCTACGAGCAGTACTTC.

This rearrangement joins TRBV27 to TRBJ2-7, with 7 bases identical to TRBD1. J was trimmed by 0 bases and V by 6 bases; bases with no gene match: 8. Germline V gene lookup returns CDR1 MNHEY and CDR2 SMNVEV (reference sequence). The CDR3 runs 15 residues. CDR3 sequence (DNA): TGTGCCAGCAGACCATCAGGGGGAAGCTCCTACGAGCAGTACGTC. Encoded protein: CASRPSGGSSYEQYV.